This T cell receptor (beta chain) was captured in a study of chemoradiotherapy in HPV16-positive cancers. Only in-frame clones appear in the TCRdb table, and some are missing; sequencing was by immunoSEQ multiplex PCR. The table has around 8,800 clones, around 83% seen once. The material sequenced was tumor tissue, taken from a patient who underwent chemoradiotherapy. The source is a human donor with HPV-associated anogenital cancer.

The CDR3 here is CASSLWGGYMNTEAFF. CDR3 coding DNA: TGTGCCAGCAGCTTGTGGGGGGGCTATATGAACACTGAAGCTTTCTTT. The V gene is TRBV7-9, the J gene TRBJ1-1; tentatively, D is TRBD1 (6 bases). The length of the CDR3 is 16 residues. CDR1 is SEHNR and CDR2 is FQNEAQ in the germline V gene (reference sequence). V was pared by 3 bases and J by 0 bases, with 14 bases between.